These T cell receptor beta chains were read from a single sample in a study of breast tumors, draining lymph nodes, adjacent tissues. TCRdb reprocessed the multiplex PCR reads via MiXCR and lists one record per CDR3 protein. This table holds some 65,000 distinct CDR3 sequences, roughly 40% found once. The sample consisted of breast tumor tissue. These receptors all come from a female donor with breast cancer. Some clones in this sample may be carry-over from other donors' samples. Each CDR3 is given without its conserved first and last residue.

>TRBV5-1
ASSLVYRGHRQGYGYT
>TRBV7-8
ASSLGVAGFSGANVLT
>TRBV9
ASSPHSANTGELF
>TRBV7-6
ASSLGEAGGGNEQF
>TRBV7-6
ASSDLLGQGVTPLH
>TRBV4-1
ASSQAPARDGTEAF
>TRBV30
AWRGGANENTEAF
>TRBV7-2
ASSLGGQERGKLF
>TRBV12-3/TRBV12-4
ASSSGTGGHNSPLH
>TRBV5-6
ASSLVRGDRGIPSELF
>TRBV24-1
ATSDTGTSPDTQY
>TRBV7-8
ASSPNRGRGQRETQY
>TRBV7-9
ASSSRIFGTGLGEQY
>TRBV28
ASTTPYRDRGSTDTQY
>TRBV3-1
ASSRLRGSSGANVLT
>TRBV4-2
ASSQEPGAPGNIQY
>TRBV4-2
ASGQDWGGWGNLLF
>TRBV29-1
SVVGGPYEQY
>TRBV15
ATSLLGAQY
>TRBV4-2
ASSQVSGRACEQY
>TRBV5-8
ASSLGVNTEAF
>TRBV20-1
SARQTGGGYEQY
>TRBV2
ASTETTGHICSARDEGDPPLH
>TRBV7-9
ASSRRLSGGKMRETQY
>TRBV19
ASTQGPTTDTQY
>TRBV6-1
ASRDRGMKGGYT
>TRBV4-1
ASSRNRGSKPQH
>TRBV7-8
ASSLLQGGPYEQY
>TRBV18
ASSPMGDRFTDTQY
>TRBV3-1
ASSRDLSSYEQY
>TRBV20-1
SARDGRSRSPYNEQF
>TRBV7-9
ARSLAETGRREKLF
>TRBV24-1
ATSDFGQGGYNEQF
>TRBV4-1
ASSPTRTSGGTRSYNEQF
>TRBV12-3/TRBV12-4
ASRRQISYEQY
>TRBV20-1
KVGRVNEQF
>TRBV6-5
ASSHRGEYNSPLH
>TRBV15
ATSRDQGWGSSYNEQF
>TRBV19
ASSSSGTGVEKLF
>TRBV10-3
AISPRSAGVDNEQPQH
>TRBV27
ASSLPGGFHEQY
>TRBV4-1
ASSGLAGEAGYT